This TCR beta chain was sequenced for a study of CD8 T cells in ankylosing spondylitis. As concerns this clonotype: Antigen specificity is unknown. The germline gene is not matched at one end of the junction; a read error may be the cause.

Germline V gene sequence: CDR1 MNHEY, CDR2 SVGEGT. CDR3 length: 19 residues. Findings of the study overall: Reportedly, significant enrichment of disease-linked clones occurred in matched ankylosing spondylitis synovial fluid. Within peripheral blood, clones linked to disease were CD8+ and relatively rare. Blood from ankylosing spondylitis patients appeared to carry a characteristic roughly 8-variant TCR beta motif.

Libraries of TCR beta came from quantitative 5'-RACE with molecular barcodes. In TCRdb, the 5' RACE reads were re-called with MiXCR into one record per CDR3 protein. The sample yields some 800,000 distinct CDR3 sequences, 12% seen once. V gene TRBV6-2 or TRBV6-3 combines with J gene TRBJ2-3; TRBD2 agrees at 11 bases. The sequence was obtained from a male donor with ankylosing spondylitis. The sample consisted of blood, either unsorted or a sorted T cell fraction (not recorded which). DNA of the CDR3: TGTGCCAGTAGTTACCCGACGGCGCCGGGACTAGCGGACACAGATACGCAGTATTTT. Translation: CASSYPTAPGLADTDTQYF.